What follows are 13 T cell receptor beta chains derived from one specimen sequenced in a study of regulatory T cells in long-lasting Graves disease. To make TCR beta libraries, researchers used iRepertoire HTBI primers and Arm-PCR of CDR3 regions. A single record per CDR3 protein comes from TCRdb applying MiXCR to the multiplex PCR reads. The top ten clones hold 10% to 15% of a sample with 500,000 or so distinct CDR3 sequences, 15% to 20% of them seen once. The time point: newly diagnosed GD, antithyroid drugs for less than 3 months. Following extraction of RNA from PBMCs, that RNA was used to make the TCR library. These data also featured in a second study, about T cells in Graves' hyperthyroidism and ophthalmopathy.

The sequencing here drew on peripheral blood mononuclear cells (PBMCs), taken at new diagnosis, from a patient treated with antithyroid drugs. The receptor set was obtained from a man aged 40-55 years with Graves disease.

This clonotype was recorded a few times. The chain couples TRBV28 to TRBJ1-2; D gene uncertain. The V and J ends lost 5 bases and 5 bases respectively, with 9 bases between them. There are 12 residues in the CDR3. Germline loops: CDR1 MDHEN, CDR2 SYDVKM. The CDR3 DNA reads TGTGCCAGCAGTCCTCCTTTATATGGCTACACCTTC. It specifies CASSPPLYGYTF.

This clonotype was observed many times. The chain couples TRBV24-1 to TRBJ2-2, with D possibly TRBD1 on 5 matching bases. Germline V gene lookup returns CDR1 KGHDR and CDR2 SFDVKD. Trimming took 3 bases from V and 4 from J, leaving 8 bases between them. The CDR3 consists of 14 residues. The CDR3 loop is CATSDGARTGELFF. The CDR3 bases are TGTGCCACCAGTGATGGGGCCCGCACCGGGGAGCTGTTTTTT.

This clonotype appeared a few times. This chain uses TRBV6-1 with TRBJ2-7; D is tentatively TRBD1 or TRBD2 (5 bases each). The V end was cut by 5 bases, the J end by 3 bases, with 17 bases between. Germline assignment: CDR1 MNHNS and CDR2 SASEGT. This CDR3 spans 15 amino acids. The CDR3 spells CASSTSEGRIYEQYF. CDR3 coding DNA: TGTGCCAGCAGTACCTCCGAGGGGCGGATCTACGAGCAGTACTTC.

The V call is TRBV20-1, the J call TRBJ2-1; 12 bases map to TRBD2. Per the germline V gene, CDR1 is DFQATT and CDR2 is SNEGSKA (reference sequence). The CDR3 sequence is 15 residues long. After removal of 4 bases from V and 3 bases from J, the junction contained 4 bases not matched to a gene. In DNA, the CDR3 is TGCAGTGCTACGACTAGCGGGAGTAACTACAATGAGCAGTTCTTC. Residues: CSATTSGSNYNEQFF.

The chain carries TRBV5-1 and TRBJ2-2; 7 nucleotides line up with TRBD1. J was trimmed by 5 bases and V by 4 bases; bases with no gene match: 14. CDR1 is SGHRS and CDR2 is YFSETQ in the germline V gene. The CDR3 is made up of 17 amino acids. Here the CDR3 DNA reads TGCGCCAGCAGCCCCCACCCGACAGGGACGTCTACCGGGGAGCTGTTTTTT. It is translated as CASSPHPTGTSTGELFF.

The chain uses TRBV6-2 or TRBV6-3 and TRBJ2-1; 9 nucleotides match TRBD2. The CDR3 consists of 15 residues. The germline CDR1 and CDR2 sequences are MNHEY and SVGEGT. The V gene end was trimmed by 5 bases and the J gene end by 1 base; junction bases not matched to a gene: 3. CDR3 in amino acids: CASSGGRVSYNEQFF. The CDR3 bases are TGTGCCAGCAGTGGCGGGAGGGTATCCTACAATGAGCAGTTCTTC.

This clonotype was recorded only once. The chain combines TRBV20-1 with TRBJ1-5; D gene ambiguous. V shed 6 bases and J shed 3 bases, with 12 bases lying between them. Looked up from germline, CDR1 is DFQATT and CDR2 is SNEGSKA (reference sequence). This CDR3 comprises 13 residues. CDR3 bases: TGCAGTGCCCTGGACGCTTACAATCAGCCCCAGCATTTT. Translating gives CSALDAYNQPQHF.

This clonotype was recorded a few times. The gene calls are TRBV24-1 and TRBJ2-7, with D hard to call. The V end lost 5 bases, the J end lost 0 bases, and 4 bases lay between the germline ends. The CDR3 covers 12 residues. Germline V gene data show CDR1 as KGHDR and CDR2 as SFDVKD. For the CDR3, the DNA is TGTGCCACCAGTGGCAGCTCCTACGAGCAGTACTTC. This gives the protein CATSGSSYEQYF.

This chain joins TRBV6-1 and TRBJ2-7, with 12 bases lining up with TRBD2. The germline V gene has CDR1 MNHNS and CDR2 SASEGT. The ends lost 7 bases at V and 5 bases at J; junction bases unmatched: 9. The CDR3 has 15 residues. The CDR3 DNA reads TGTGCCAGCACCCCGGGACTAGCGGGTGGGAACGAGCAGTACTTC. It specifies CASTPGLAGGNEQYF.

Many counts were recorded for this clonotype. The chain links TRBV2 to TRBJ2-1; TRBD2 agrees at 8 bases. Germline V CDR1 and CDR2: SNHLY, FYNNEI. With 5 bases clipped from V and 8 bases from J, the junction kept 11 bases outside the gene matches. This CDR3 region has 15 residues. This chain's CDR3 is CASSSGGPSGDEQFF. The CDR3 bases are TGTGCCAGCAGTTCGGGAGGGCCCTCTGGGGATGAGCAGTTCTTC.

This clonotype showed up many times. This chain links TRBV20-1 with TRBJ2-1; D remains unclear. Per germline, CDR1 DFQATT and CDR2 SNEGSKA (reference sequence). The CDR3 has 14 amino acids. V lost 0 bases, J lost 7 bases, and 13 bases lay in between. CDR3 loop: CSARDRATANEQFF. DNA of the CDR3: TGCAGTGCTAGAGATCGTGCAACCGCAAATGAGCAGTTCTTC.

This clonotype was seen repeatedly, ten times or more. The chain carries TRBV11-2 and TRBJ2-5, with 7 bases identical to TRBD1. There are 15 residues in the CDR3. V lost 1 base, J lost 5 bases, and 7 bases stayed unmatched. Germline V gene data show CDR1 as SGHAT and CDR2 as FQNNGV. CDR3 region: CASSLGPQGYETQYF. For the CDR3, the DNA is TGTGCCAGCAGCTTAGGCCCACAGGGGTACGAGACCCAGTACTTC.

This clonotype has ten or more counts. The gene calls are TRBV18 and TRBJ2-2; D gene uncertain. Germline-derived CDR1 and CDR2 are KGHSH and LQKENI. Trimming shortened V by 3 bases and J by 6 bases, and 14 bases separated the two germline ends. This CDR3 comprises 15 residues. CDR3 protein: CASSPYQDRAGELFF. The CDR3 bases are TGTGCCAGCTCACCCTATCAGGACCGGGCCGGGGAGCTGTTTTTT.